This is a list of T cell receptor beta chains from one sample in a study of control samples from healthy donors and cancer patients. The table came from immunoSEQ multiplex PCR; TCRdb's copy has only in-frame clones and leaves some out. The table records about 170,000 clones, about nine tenths of them present only once. The sequenced sample was blood. These receptors were taken from a woman aged 25-40 years in good health. Each CDR3 is given with its conserved first and last residue. D genes are given only for firm matches. Clone size, where shown, is once, few, many, or a class for clones that have expanded.

J gene: TRBJ1-1; D gene: NA; clone size: NA; V gene: TRBV9; CDR3 protein: CASSVRPGAGTEAFF; CDR3 DNA: TGTGCCAGCAGCGTACGGCCGGGGGCGGGAACTGAAGCTTTCTTT
J gene: TRBJ1-5; D gene: NA; clone size: NA; V gene: TRBV28; CDR3 protein: CASSFGYSNQPQHF; CDR3 DNA: TGTGCCAGCAGTTTTGGGTATAGCAATCAGCCCCAGCATTTT
J gene: TRBJ2-1; D gene: TRBD1; clone size: NA; V gene: TRBV10-3; CDR3 protein: CAISGSGQGARNEQFF; CDR3 DNA: TGTGCCATCAGTGGCTCCGGACAGGGGGCGAGGAATGAGCAGTTCTTC
J gene: TRBJ2-7; D gene: NA; clone size: NA; V gene: TRBV18; CDR3 protein: CASSPPSVYEQYF; CDR3 DNA: TGTGCCAGCTCACCACCTAGCGTTTACGAGCAGTACTTC
J gene: TRBJ1-4; D gene: NA; clone size: NA; V gene: TRBV6-6; CDR3 protein: CASSSDGATNEKLFF; CDR3 DNA: TGTGCCAGCAGTTCCGACGGGGCAACTAATGAAAAACTGTTTTTT
J gene: TRBJ1-6; D gene: TRBD1; clone size: NA; V gene: TRBV14; CDR3 protein: CASSQNRGNSPLHF; CDR3 DNA: TGTGCCAGCAGCCAGAACAGGGGGAATTCACCCCTCCACTTT
J gene: TRBJ2-3; D gene: TRBD2; clone size: once; V gene: TRBV3-1/TRBV3-2; CDR3 protein: CASSQGLAGGYSTDTQYF; CDR3 DNA: TGTGCCAGCAGCCAAGGACTAGCGGGGGGCTACAGCACAGATACGCAGTATTTT
J gene: TRBJ2-1; D gene: TRBD2; clone size: few; V gene: TRBV19; CDR3 protein: CASSASGVKGEQFF; CDR3 DNA: TGTGCCAGTAGTGCTAGCGGGGTTAAGGGTGAGCAGTTCTTC
J gene: TRBJ2-7; D gene: NA; clone size: NA; V gene: TRBV19; CDR3 protein: CASSIQGPTYEQYF; CDR3 DNA: TGTGCCAGTAGTATCCAGGGACCAACCTACGAGCAGTACTTC
J gene: TRBJ1-1; D gene: NA; clone size: NA; V gene: TRBV7-5; CDR3 protein: CARSSPGMWGETEAFF; CDR3 DNA: TGTGCCAGAAGCTCCCCGGGAATGTGGGGTGAGACTGAAGCTTTCTTT
J gene: TRBJ1-1; D gene: NA; clone size: NA; V gene: TRBV11-3; CDR3 protein: CASSLTRYTEAFF; CDR3 DNA: TGTGCCAGCAGCTTGACACGCTACACTGAAGCTTTCTTT
J gene: TRBJ1-3; D gene: NA; clone size: once; V gene: TRBV19; CDR3 protein: CASNGHFSGNTIYF; CDR3 DNA: TGTGCCAGTAACGGACACTTCTCTGGAAACACCATATATTTT
J gene: TRBJ2-5; D gene: TRBD2; clone size: NA; V gene: TRBV30; CDR3 protein: CAWTRQTSGIETQYF; CDR3 DNA: TGTGCCTGGACACGCCAGACTAGCGGGATCGAGACCCAGTACTTC
J gene: TRBJ2-2; D gene: NA; clone size: once; V gene: TRBV7-2; CDR3 protein: CASSLVQMNTGELFF; CDR3 DNA: TGTGCCAGCAGCTTAGTTCAGATGAACACCGGGGAGCTGTTTTTT
J gene: TRBJ1-2; D gene: NA; clone size: NA; V gene: TRBV30; CDR3 protein: CAWSVGWGASNGYTF; CDR3 DNA: TGTGCCTGGAGTGTGGGGTGGGGGGCGAGTAATGGCTACACCTTC
J gene: TRBJ2-7; D gene: NA; clone size: NA; V gene: TRBV12-5; CDR3 protein: CASGLTHEQYF; CDR3 DNA: TGTGCTAGTGGTTTGACGCACGAGCAGTACTTC
J gene: TRBJ1-2; D gene: NA; clone size: NA; V gene: TRBV28; CDR3 protein: CASSSNPYGYTF; CDR3 DNA: TGTGCCAGCAGTTCCAACCCCTATGGCTACACCTTC
J gene: TRBJ2-7; D gene: NA; clone size: NA; V gene: TRBV5-5; CDR3 protein: CASSNEFDSYEQYF; CDR3 DNA: TGTGCCAGCAGCAATGAGTTTGACTCCTACGAGCAGTACTTC
J gene: TRBJ2-6; D gene: TRBD2; clone size: few; V gene: TRBV6-2/TRBV6-3; CDR3 protein: CASSYGGAGANVLTF; CDR3 DNA: TGTGCCAGCAGTTACGGGGGGGCTGGGGCCAACGTCCTGACTTTC
J gene: TRBJ2-7; D gene: TRBD2; clone size: NA; V gene: TRBV28; CDR3 protein: CASSLGGGYEQYF; CDR3 DNA: TGTGCCAGCAGTTTAGGGGGGGGCTACGAGCAGTACTTC
J gene: TRBJ2-1; D gene: NA; clone size: NA; V gene: TRBV5-1; CDR3 protein: CASSFGFGSYNEQFF; CDR3 DNA: TGCGCCAGCAGCTTTGGGTTCGGCTCCTACAATGAGCAGTTCTTC
J gene: TRBJ2-3; D gene: NA; clone size: once; V gene: TRBV6-4; CDR3 protein: CASSDTGTDTQYF; CDR3 DNA: TGTGCCAGCAGTGACACGGGCACAGATACGCAGTATTTT
J gene: TRBJ1-5; D gene: NA; clone size: once; V gene: TRBV7-9; CDR3 protein: CASSLEHQPQHF; CDR3 DNA: TGTGCCAGCAGCTTAGAGCATCAGCCCCAGCATTTT
J gene: TRBJ2-2; D gene: TRBD2; clone size: NA; V gene: TRBV3-1/TRBV3-2; CDR3 protein: CASSRRGGVTGELFF; CDR3 DNA: TGTGCCAGCAGCCGACGGGGGGGCGTCACCGGGGAGCTGTTTTTT
J gene: TRBJ2-2; D gene: TRBD2; clone size: NA; V gene: TRBV27; CDR3 protein: CASRGSGRGTGELFF; CDR3 DNA: TGTGCCAGCAGGGGTAGCGGGAGGGGGACCGGGGAGCTGTTTTTT
J gene: TRBJ2-5; D gene: NA; clone size: NA; V gene: TRBV28; CDR3 protein: CASSLFQGTQYF; CDR3 DNA: TGTGCCAGCAGTTTATTTCAAGGGACCCAGTACTTC
J gene: TRBJ1-5; D gene: TRBD1; clone size: NA; V gene: TRBV11-2; CDR3 protein: CASSPRDRPGQPQHF; CDR3 DNA: TGTGCCAGCAGCCCCCGGGACAGGCCAGGGCAGCCCCAGCATTTT
J gene: TRBJ1-2; D gene: NA; clone size: NA; V gene: TRBV12-5; CDR3 protein: CASGLGTIYGYTF; CDR3 DNA: TGTGCTAGTGGTTTAGGGACGATCTATGGCTACACCTTC
J gene: TRBJ2-7; D gene: TRBD2; clone size: NA; V gene: TRBV18; CDR3 protein: CASSPGLAGAPSYEQYF; CDR3 DNA: TGTGCCAGCTCACCAGGACTAGCGGGGGCTCCCTCCTACGAGCAGTACTTC
J gene: TRBJ1-2; D gene: TRBD1; clone size: NA; V gene: TRBV2; CDR3 protein: CASSEGQNYGYTF; CDR3 DNA: TGTGCCAGCAGCGAGGGACAGAACTATGGCTACACCTTC
J gene: TRBJ2-2; D gene: TRBD2; clone size: NA; V gene: TRBV24-1; CDR3 protein: CATSDPNSGRETGELFF; CDR3 DNA: TGTGCCACCAGTGATCCAAATAGCGGGAGGGAGACCGGGGAGCTGTTTTTT
J gene: TRBJ1-2; D gene: NA; clone size: NA; V gene: TRBV3-1/TRBV3-2; CDR3 protein: CASAGQNYGYTF; CDR3 DNA: TGTGCCAGCGCGGGACAAAACTATGGCTACACCTTC
J gene: TRBJ1-4; D gene: NA; clone size: NA; V gene: TRBV19; CDR3 protein: CASSLTPRGGSEKLFF; CDR3 DNA: TGTGCCAGTAGTCTAACTCCCAGGGGTGGGAGTGAAAAACTGTTTTTT
J gene: TRBJ2-7; D gene: NA; clone size: NA; V gene: TRBV29-1; CDR3 protein: CSVGAPNYEQYF; CDR3 DNA: TGCAGCGTTGGAGCGCCGAACTACGAGCAGTACTTC
J gene: TRBJ1-5; D gene: NA; clone size: NA; V gene: TRBV19; CDR3 protein: CASSIGRRDNQPQHF; CDR3 DNA: TGTGCCAGTAGTATAGGGCGCAGGGACAATCAGCCCCAGCATTTT
J gene: TRBJ2-6; D gene: NA; clone size: few; V gene: TRBV7-8; CDR3 protein: CASSLGGSGANVLTF; CDR3 DNA: TGTGCCAGCAGCTTAGGTGGCTCTGGGGCCAACGTCCTGACTTTC
J gene: TRBJ2-3; D gene: TRBD1; clone size: NA; V gene: TRBV6-4; CDR3 protein: CASKQGARTDTQYF; CDR3 DNA: TGTGCCAGCAAACAGGGGGCTAGAACAGATACGCAGTATTTT
J gene: TRBJ1-5; D gene: TRBD1; clone size: once; V gene: TRBV6-5; CDR3 protein: CASRFGQVLNQPQHF; CDR3 DNA: TGTGCCAGCAGGTTCGGACAGGTGCTAAATCAGCCCCAGCATTTT
J gene: TRBJ2-5; D gene: NA; clone size: NA; V gene: TRBV5-4; CDR3 protein: CASSLSRESGETQYF; CDR3 DNA: TGTGCCAGCAGCTTGTCCAGGGAGTCGGGAGAGACCCAGTACTTC
J gene: TRBJ1-4; D gene: NA; clone size: NA; V gene: TRBV5-1; CDR3 protein: CASSLDATNEKLFF; CDR3 DNA: TGCGCCAGCAGCCTAGATGCAACTAATGAAAAACTGTTTTTT
J gene: TRBJ2-7; D gene: TRBD2; clone size: NA; V gene: TRBV4-3; CDR3 protein: CASSQGGLAYEQYF; CDR3 DNA: TGCGCCAGCAGCCAAGGAGGACTAGCCTACGAGCAGTACTTC
J gene: TRBJ1-6; D gene: NA; clone size: NA; V gene: TRBV24-1; CDR3 protein: CATSDFRTLNNSPLHF; CDR3 DNA: TGTGCCACCAGTGATTTCCGGACACTAAATAATTCACCCCTCCACTTT
J gene: TRBJ1-1; D gene: NA; clone size: NA; V gene: TRBV16; CDR3 protein: CASSLRTIRGEGEAFF; CDR3 DNA: TGTGCCAGCAGCCTCCGGACAATTCGTGGGGAAGGTGAAGCTTTCTTT
J gene: TRBJ2-1; D gene: NA; clone size: NA; V gene: TRBV6-1; CDR3 protein: CASSELGGNEQFF; CDR3 DNA: TGTGCCAGCAGTGAACTAGGGGGAAATGAGCAGTTCTTC
J gene: TRBJ2-3; D gene: NA; clone size: NA; V gene: TRBV20-1; CDR3 protein: CSASTGKDTQYF; CDR3 DNA: TGCAGTGCTAGTACCGGGAAGGATACGCAGTATTTT
J gene: TRBJ2-7; D gene: TRBD2; clone size: NA; V gene: TRBV6-5; CDR3 protein: CASNPGLAAYEQYF; CDR3 DNA: TGTGCCAGCAACCCGGGACTAGCGGCCTACGAGCAGTACTTC
J gene: TRBJ1-6; D gene: NA; clone size: NA; V gene: TRBV19; CDR3 protein: CASSIRGTSPLHF; CDR3 DNA: TGTGCCAGTAGTATTCGAGGGACTTCACCCCTCCACTTT
J gene: TRBJ1-4; D gene: NA; clone size: NA; V gene: TRBV19; CDR3 protein: CASSIFGATNEKLFF; CDR3 DNA: TGTGCCAGTAGTATTTTCGGAGCAACTAATGAAAAACTGTTTTTT
J gene: TRBJ1-5; D gene: NA; clone size: NA; V gene: TRBV5-8; CDR3 protein: CASSLVQPQHF; CDR3 DNA: TGTGCCAGCAGCTTGGTACAGCCCCAGCATTTT
J gene: TRBJ1-1; D gene: NA; clone size: NA; V gene: TRBV28; CDR3 protein: CASVSGVYTEAFF; CDR3 DNA: TGTGCCAGCGTCTCGGGAGTGTACACTGAAGCTTTCTTT
J gene: TRBJ1-2; D gene: TRBD1; clone size: NA; V gene: TRBV19; CDR3 protein: CASSIGQGRLNYGYTF; CDR3 DNA: TGTGCCAGTAGTATTGGACAGGGGCGACTTAACTATGGCTACACCTTC
J gene: TRBJ1-6; D gene: NA; clone size: NA; V gene: TRBV5-1; CDR3 protein: CASSLDRQNSPLHF; CDR3 DNA: TGCGCCAGCAGCTTGGACAGGCAGAATTCACCCCTCCACTTT
J gene: TRBJ1-5; D gene: NA; clone size: NA; V gene: TRBV28; CDR3 protein: CASSFKGGRRQPQHF; CDR3 DNA: TGTGCCAGCAGTTTCAAGGGGGGGCGCCGTCAGCCCCAGCATTTT
J gene: TRBJ2-1; D gene: NA; clone size: NA; V gene: TRBV11-2; CDR3 protein: CASSFVGGLYNEQFF; CDR3 DNA: TGTGCCAGCAGCTTTGTTGGGGGGCTCTACAATGAGCAGTTCTTC
J gene: TRBJ1-2; D gene: NA; clone size: NA; V gene: TRBV4-2; CDR3 protein: CASSQRVTSDYGYTF; CDR3 DNA: TGTGCCAGCAGCCAGAGGGTGACATCGGACTATGGCTACACCTTC
J gene: TRBJ2-1; D gene: TRBD2; clone size: NA; V gene: TRBV25-1; CDR3 protein: CASSESPGLAGAEQFF; CDR3 DNA: TGTGCCAGCAGTGAATCCCCGGGACTAGCGGGAGCTGAGCAGTTCTTC
J gene: TRBJ2-3; D gene: NA; clone size: NA; V gene: TRBV27; CDR3 protein: CASSLGAPDTQYF; CDR3 DNA: TGTGCCAGCAGTTTAGGAGCGCCAGATACGCAGTATTTT